Shown below are 29 T cell receptor beta chains from a single sample sequenced in a study of shared clonotypes between healthy human individuals. Generated by immunoSEQ multiplex PCR, the TCRdb table keeps only in-frame clones and is missing some. This sample yields approximately 1,500,000 clones, of which roughly 96% are seen a single time; about 1% belongs to the top ten. Sequences were obtained from naive CD4+ T cells sorted from blood. The subset: CD45RA+ positively selected. The receptors originated from a man aged 30 to 45 in good health.

This sequence joins TRBV29-1 and TRBJ2-5; no firm D call. Trimming stripped 4 bases from V and 2 bases from J, with 8 bases between. The CDR3 runs 12 residues. Germline V gene sequence: CDR1 SQVTM, CDR2 ANQGSEA. CDR3: CSVGGNQETQYF. DNA of the CDR3: TGCAGCGTTGGAGGCAATCAAGAGACCCAGTACTTC.

The chain joins TRBV9 to TRBJ2-1; 8 positions match TRBD1. The junction had 7 bases not matched to a gene; V was cut back by 4 bases and J by 7 bases. The germline gives CDR1 SGDLS, CDR2 YYNGEE. This CDR3 has 14 amino acids. In nucleotides, the CDR3 is TGTGCCAGCAGCTCCCCGGACAGGGTTAATGAGCAGTTCTTC. Protein product: CASSSPDRVNEQFF.

This sequence joins TRBV25-1 and TRBJ2-6; D is undetermined. Germline lookup yields CDR1 MGHDK and CDR2 SYGVNS. The CDR3 is made up of 14 amino acids. The V end was cut by 5 bases, the J end by 1 base, with 6 bases between. The chain's CDR3 is CASSLGSGANVLTF. DNA of the CDR3: TGTGCCAGCAGTTTGGGGTCTGGGGCCAACGTCCTGACTTTC.

The chain combines TRBV13 with TRBJ2-7; no clear D. The CDR3 contains 14 residues. The germline V gene encodes CDR1 PRHDT and CDR2 FYEKMQ (reference sequence). V was pared by 2 bases and J by 2 bases, with 10 bases between. The CDR3 sequence is CASSLSDITYEQYF. The CDR3 DNA sequence: TGTGCCAGCAGCTTAAGTGACATAACCTACGAGCAGTACTTC.

The rearrangement joins TRBV25-1 to TRBJ2-1, with 11 bases identical to TRBD2. The junction had 3 bases not matched to a gene; V was cut back by 4 bases and J by 4 bases. Germline V lookup: CDR1 MGHDK, CDR2 SYGVNS. The CDR3 length is 15 residues. The CDR3 loop reads CASSAGTSGYNEQFF. The CDR3 DNA sequence: TGTGCCAGCAGTGCGGGGACTAGCGGTTACAATGAGCAGTTCTTC.

This sequence joins TRBV5-1 and TRBJ2-3; D call uncertain. The CDR3 spans 14 residues. CDR1 is SGHRS, CDR2 YFSETQ, per germline. V lost 0 bases and J 7 bases, leaving 12 bases between the germline ends. CDR3 sequence reads: CASSLAGPPNTQYF. In DNA form, the CDR3 reads TGCGCCAGCAGCTTGGCCGGCCCACCAAATACGCAGTATTTT.

The chain joins TRBV5-5 to TRBJ2-1, with 9 bases identical to TRBD2. Germline values: CDR1 SGHKS, CDR2 YYEKEE (reference sequence). V shed 1 base and J 2 bases; nucleotides not matched to a gene: 4. The CDR3 length is 16 residues. CDR3 sequence: CASSLRREGTYNEQFF. DNA for the CDR3: TGTGCCAGCAGCTTGAGGCGGGAGGGCACCTACAATGAGCAGTTCTTC.

With respect to this clone: Other DNA sequences of this sample code for an identical CDR3. The V call is TRBV5-1, the J call TRBJ2-7, with TRBD1 identical over 12 bases. The CDR3 length is 14 residues. V shed 4 bases and J 6 bases; nucleotides not matched to a gene: 5. Per germline, CDR1 SGHRS and CDR2 YFSETQ. The CDR3 nucleotides read TGCGCCAGCAGCCCGGGACAGGGGGCGCGCGAGCAGTACTTC. Residues: CASSPGQGAREQYF.

As to this clone: Additional DNA sequences in this sample encode the identical CDR3. CDR3 sequence: CASSSGQGTDTQYF. The CDR3 coding sequence is TGTGCCAGCAGTTCTGGACAGGGCACAGATACGCAGTATTTT. The chain is built from TRBV28 and TRBJ2-3; 7 bases align to TRBD1. The V gene end was trimmed by 4 bases and the J gene end by 1 base; junction bases not matched to a gene: 2. The CDR3 covers 14 residues. Germline assignment: CDR1 MDHEN and CDR2 SYDVKM. Supplemented by reference TRBV28 and TRBJ2-3, the full variable domain reads DVKVTQSSRYLVKRTGEKVFLECVQDMDHENMFWYRQDPGLGLRLIYFSYDVKMKEKGDIPEGYSVSREKKERFSLILESASTNQTSMYLCASSSGQGTDTQYFGPGTRLTVL.

The chain couples TRBV19 to TRBJ1-2; D is perhaps TRBD1 (6 bases). Trimming removed 5 bases from V and 8 bases from J, with 18 bases in between. The germline V gene encodes CDR1 LNHDA and CDR2 SQIVND (reference sequence). The CDR3 loop spans 14 amino acids. The CDR3 DNA follows: TGTGCCAGTAGTGAACCGGGACAATCTTGGGGCTACACCTTC. It translates to CASSEPGQSWGYTF.

Details on this clone: Other DNA sequences in the same sample also yield this CDR3. V usage is TRBV7-2 and J usage is TRBJ2-5, with a weak D call TRBD2 (5 bases). Trimming pared 7 bases from V and 5 bases from J, leaving 8 bases between. This CDR3 is 11 amino acids long. Per germline, CDR1 SGHTA and CDR2 FQGNSA. The CDR3 protein is CASTRGETQYF. Written as DNA, the CDR3 is TGTGCCAGCACCCGCGGGGAGACCCAGTACTTC.

This clone has a single count. CDR3 region: CSVIWGRVETQYF. The CDR3 coding sequence is TGCAGCGTCATATGGGGCCGGGTTGAGACCCAGTACTTC. This rearrangement joins TRBV29-1 to TRBJ2-5, with D possibly being TRBD1 (5 bases). Germline V gene data show CDR1 as SQVTM and CDR2 as ANQGSEA. The CDR3 consists of 13 residues. Trimming pared 6 bases from V and 5 bases from J, leaving 16 bases between.

V is TRBV10-3 and J is TRBJ2-2, with D possibly TRBD1 on 5 matching bases. Per the germline V gene, CDR1 is ENHRY and CDR2 is SYGVKD. The V and J ends lost 4 bases and 7 bases respectively, with 13 bases between them. The CDR3 covers 14 residues. The CDR3 coding sequence is TGTGCCATCAGTGGGTTCTCAGGGAACGGGGAGCTGTTTTTT. Protein product: CAISGFSGNGELFF.

The rearrangement uses TRBV7-8 and TRBJ2-2; D not resolved. With 4 bases removed from V and 6 bases from J, the gap between germline ends came to 6 bases. The CDR3 spans 12 residues. Per germline, CDR1 SGHVS and CDR2 FQNEAQ. The chain's CDR3 is CASSSVPGELFF. Here the CDR3 DNA reads TGTGCCAGCAGCTCTGTTCCCGGGGAGCTGTTTTTT.

This sequence joins TRBV5-5 and TRBJ2-1; no reliable D call. Trimming removed 0 bases from V and 6 bases from J, with 10 bases in between. The germline V gene has CDR1 SGHKS and CDR2 YYEKEE (reference sequence). The CDR3 sequence is 14 residues long. CDR3 protein: CASSLVVLVNEQFF. CDR3 nucleotides: TGTGCCAGCAGCTTGGTCGTCCTCGTCAATGAGCAGTTCTTC.

This chain uses TRBV12-5 with TRBJ2-7, with D hard to call. Looked up from germline, CDR1 is LGHNT and CDR2 is FRNRAP. This CDR3 is built from 16 residues. V lost 3 bases, J lost 0 bases, and 15 bases lay in between. CDR3 coding DNA: TGTGCTAGTGGTTTCCCCCGGCGGAAATACTCCTACGAGCAGTACTTC. This gives the protein CASGFPRRKYSYEQYF.

The V and J genes are TRBV5-1 and TRBJ2-1; perhaps TRBD2 as D (5 bases). The CDR3 runs 17 residues. Germline loops: CDR1 SGHRS, CDR2 YFSETQ. The V and J ends lost 0 bases and 6 bases respectively, with 19 bases between them. CDR3: CASSLGFLAPLSNEQFF. CDR3 in DNA: TGCGCCAGCAGCTTGGGGTTCCTAGCCCCATTATCCAATGAGCAGTTCTTC.

The count of this clone is one. The genes are TRBV28 and TRBJ2-7; a possible D gene is TRBD1 (6 bases). The length of the CDR3 is 14 residues. Deletions cut 6 bases from V and 3 bases from J, with 15 bases between. Germline V gene lookup returns CDR1 MDHEN and CDR2 SYDVKM. As DNA, the CDR3 is TGTGCCAGCAGGGGGGTACAGGGTTACTACGAGCAGTACTTC. Amino acids: CASRGVQGYYEQYF.

This clone was recorded once. The gene calls are TRBV25-1 and TRBJ2-3; TRBD2 aligns across 8 bases. The CDR3 spans 18 residues. Germline values: CDR1 MGHDK, CDR2 SYGVNS. Losses at the gene ends were 2 bases for V and 2 bases for J; bases not matched to a gene: 12. The CDR3 loop reads CASSEVTGLVSLTDTQYF. The CDR3 nucleotides are TGTGCCAGCAGTGAAGTAACGGGACTAGTGAGCCTCACAGATACGCAGTATTTT.

The chain couples TRBV2 to TRBJ2-5; 7 bases fit TRBD1. The V segment lost 8 bases and the J segment 5 bases; nucleotides outside the gene matches: 11. Looked up from germline, CDR1 is SNHLY and CDR2 is FYNNEI. This CDR3 contains 14 residues. Here the CDR3 DNA reads TGTGCCAGCGGCCGGGACAGTACGGGGGAGACCCAGTACTTC. Translating gives CASGRDSTGETQYF.

The chain links TRBV19 to TRBJ1-2; D perhaps matches TRBD1 (6 bases). V gave up 5 bases and J gave up 6 bases, with 13 bases separating them. The V gene's germline CDR1 is LNHDA and CDR2 SQIVND (reference sequence). There are 13 residues in the CDR3. The CDR3 nucleotides are TGTGCCAGTAGTGCCAGGGGTTCCCATGGCTACACCTTC. It translates to CASSARGSHGYTF.

Remarks on this clone: The same CDR3 also results from other DNA sequences found in this sample. The chain employs TRBV14 and TRBJ1-2; 10 bases map to TRBD1. Germline lookup yields CDR1 SGHDN and CDR2 FVKESK. V shed 4 bases, J shed 7 bases, and the junction held 3 bases outside the gene matches. The CDR3 covers 13 residues. The CDR3 nucleotides read TGTGCCAGCAGCCGGGACAGGGGTGGTGGCTACACCTTC. Protein sequence: CASSRDRGGGYTF.

The chain recombines TRBV6-5 with TRBJ1-1; D uncertain. The germline V gene encodes CDR1 MNHEY and CDR2 SVGAGI. V dropped 2 bases and J dropped 1 base, with 8 bases sitting between them. CDR3 length equals 14 residues. For the CDR3, the DNA is TGTGCCAGCAGTTACAGGGTTGGGAACACTGAAGCTTTCTTT. It yields the protein CASSYRVGNTEAFF.

There are a few counts of this clone. CDR3 coding DNA: TGTGCCAGCACTGACACAGTTCTCTATGGCTACACCTTC. Protein product: CASTDTVLYGYTF. This chain joins TRBV2 and TRBJ1-2; D is unresolved. Germline CDR1 SNHLY, CDR2 FYNNEI. V shed 7 bases and J shed 4 bases, with 13 bases lying between them. This CDR3 is built from 13 residues.

This chain links TRBV28 with TRBJ2-7, with 8 positions matching TRBD2. The germline gives CDR1 MDHEN, CDR2 SYDVKM. V lost 7 bases to trimming and J lost 2 bases; unmatched junction nucleotides: 7. This CDR3 spans 14 amino acids. CDR3 nucleotide sequence: TGTGCCAGCATCGGCGGGAGGCCCCCCTACGAGCAGTACTTC. Residues: CASIGGRPPYEQYF.

The chain combines TRBV14 with TRBJ2-1, with 8 bases that match TRBD1. V gave up 3 bases and J gave up 4 bases; unmatched junction bases: 11. Germline loops: CDR1 SGHDN, CDR2 FVKESK. The CDR3 contains 17 residues. CDR3: CASSQIPGGWLYNEQFF. In DNA, the CDR3 is TGTGCCAGCAGCCAGATCCCAGGGGGCTGGCTTTACAATGAGCAGTTCTTC. Full variable domain (remainder filled in from reference TRBV14 and TRBJ2-1): EAGVTQFPSHSVIEKGQTVTLRCDPISGHDNLYWYRRVMGKEIKFLLHFVKESKQDESGMPNNRFLAERTGGTYSTLKVQPAELEDSGVYFCASSQIPGGWLYNEQFFGPGTRLTVL.

The gene calls are TRBV18 and TRBJ2-7, with D uncertain. This CDR3 is built from 12 residues. Germline V gives CDR1 KGHSH, CDR2 LQKENI. V was shortened by 6 bases and J by 2 bases, with 8 bases between the two germline ends. CDR3 DNA sequence: TGTGCCAGCTCCGACCGTGCCTACGAGCAGTACTTC. Its protein is CASSDRAYEQYF.

Comments on this clone: The sample carries other DNA sequences with the same CDR3. The V call is TRBV9, the J call TRBJ1-2; no definite D call. The CDR3 sequence is 12 residues long. The V end was cut by 0 bases, the J end by 4 bases, with 4 bases between. Germline CDR1 and CDR2: SGDLS and YYNGEE. CDR3 sequence (DNA): TGTGCCAGCAGCGTAGCCAGCTATGGCTACACCTTC. Its translation: CASSVASYGYTF.

This CDR3 is CASSPITDRAHRFF. In DNA, the CDR3 is TGTGCCAGCAGCCCGATCACCGATCGGGCTCATCGGTTCTTC. This chain links TRBV11-2 with TRBJ2-1; D is uncertain. CDR3 length equals 14 residues. The V end lost 5 bases, the J end lost 15 bases, and 23 bases lay between the germline ends. Per germline, CDR1 SGHAT and CDR2 FQNNGV.